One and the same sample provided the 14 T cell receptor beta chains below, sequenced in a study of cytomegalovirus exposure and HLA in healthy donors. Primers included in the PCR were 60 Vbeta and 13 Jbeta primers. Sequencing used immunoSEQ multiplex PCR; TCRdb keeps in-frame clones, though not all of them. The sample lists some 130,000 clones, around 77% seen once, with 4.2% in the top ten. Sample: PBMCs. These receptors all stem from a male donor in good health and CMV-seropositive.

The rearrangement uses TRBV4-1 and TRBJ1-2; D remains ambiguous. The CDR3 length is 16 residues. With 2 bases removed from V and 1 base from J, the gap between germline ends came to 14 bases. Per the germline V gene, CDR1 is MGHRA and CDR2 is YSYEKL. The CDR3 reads CASSQSLGLDNYGYTF. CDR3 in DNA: TGCGCCAGCAGCCAAAGTCTAGGCCTTGATAACTATGGCTACACCTTC.

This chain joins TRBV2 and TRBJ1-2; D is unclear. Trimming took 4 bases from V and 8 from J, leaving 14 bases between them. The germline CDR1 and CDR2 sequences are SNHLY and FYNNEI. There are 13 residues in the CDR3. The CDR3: CASSATGTGGYTF. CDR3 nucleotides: TGTGCCAGCAGTGCCACGGGAACCGGAGGCTACACCTTC.

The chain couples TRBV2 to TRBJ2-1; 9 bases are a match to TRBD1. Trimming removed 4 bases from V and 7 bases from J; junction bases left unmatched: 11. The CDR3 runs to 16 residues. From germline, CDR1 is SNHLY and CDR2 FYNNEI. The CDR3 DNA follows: TGTGCCAGCAGTGGACAGGGGGGGAAATTGATGAATGAGCAGTTCTTC. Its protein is CASSGQGGKLMNEQFF. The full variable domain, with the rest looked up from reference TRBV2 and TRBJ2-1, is EPEVTQTPSHQVTQMGQEVILRCVPISNHLYFYWYRQILGQKVEFLVSFYNNEISEKSEIFDDQFSVERPDGSNFTLKIRSTKLEDSAMYFCASSGQGGKLMNEQFFGPGTRLTVL.

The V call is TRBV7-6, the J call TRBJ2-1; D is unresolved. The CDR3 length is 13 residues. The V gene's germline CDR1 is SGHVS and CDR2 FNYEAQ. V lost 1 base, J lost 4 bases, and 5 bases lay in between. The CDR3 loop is CASSLGQYNEQFF. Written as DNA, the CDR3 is TGTGCCAGCAGCTTAGGCCAGTACAATGAGCAGTTCTTC. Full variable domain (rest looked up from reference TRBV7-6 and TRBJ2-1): GAGVSQSPRYKVTKRGQDVALRCDPISGHVSLYWYRQALGQGPEFLTYFNYEAQQDKSGLPNDRFSAERPEGSISTLTIQRTEQRDSAMYRCASSLGQYNEQFFGPGTRLTVL.

CDR3 sequence: CASSQGAVNQPQHF. The CDR3, as DNA: TGTGCCAGCAGCCAAGGGGCAGTCAATCAGCCCCAGCATTTT. The chain combines TRBV7-2 with TRBJ1-5; D is perhaps TRBD1 (5 bases). V lost 5 bases and J 3 bases, leaving 11 bases between the germline ends. The CDR3 runs to 14 residues. Germline CDR1 reads SGHTA; CDR2 reads FQGNSA.

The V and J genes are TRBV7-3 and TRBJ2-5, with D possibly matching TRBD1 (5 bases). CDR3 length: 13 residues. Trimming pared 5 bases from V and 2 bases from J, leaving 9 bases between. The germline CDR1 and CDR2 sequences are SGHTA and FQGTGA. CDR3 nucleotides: TGTGCCAGCAGCCAGGCAGGGCAAGAGACCCAGTACTTC. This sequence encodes CASSQAGQETQYF.

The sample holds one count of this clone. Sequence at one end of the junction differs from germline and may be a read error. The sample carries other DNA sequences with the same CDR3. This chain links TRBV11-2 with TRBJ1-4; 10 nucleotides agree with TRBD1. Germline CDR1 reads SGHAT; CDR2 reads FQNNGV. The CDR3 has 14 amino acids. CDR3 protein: CASRGQGRNEKLFF. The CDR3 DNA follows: TGCGCCAGCAGGGGACAGGGGCGGAATGAAAAACTGTTTTTT.

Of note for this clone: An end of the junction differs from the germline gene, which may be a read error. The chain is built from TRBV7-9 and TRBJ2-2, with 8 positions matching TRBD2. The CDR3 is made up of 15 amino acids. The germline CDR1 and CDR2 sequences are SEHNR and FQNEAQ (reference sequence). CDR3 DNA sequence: TGTTCCAGCAGCTTAGGACTAGCCTTCACCGGGGAGCTGTTTTTT. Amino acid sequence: CSSSLGLAFTGELFF.

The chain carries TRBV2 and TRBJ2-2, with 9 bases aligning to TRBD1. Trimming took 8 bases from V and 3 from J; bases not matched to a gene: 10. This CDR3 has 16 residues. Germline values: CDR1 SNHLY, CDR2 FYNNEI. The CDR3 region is CASRAPGQGDTGELFF. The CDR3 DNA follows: TGTGCCAGCCGGGCCCCGGGACAGGGCGACACCGGGGAGCTGTTTTTT.

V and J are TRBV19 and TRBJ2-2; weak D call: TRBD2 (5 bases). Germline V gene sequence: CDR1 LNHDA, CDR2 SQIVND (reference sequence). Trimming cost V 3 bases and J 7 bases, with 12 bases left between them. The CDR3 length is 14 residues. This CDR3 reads CASSIEGWHGELFF. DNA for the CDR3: TGTGCCAGTAGTATCGAGGGATGGCACGGGGAGCTGTTTTTT.

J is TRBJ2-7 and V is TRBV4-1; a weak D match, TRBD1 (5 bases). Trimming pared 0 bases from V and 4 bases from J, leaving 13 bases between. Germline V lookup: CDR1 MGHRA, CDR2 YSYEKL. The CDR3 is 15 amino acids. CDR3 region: CASSQEDWTSYEQYF. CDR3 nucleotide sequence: TGCGCCAGCAGCCAAGAAGACTGGACAAGTTACGAGCAGTACTTC.

The CDR3 DNA sequence: TGTGCCAGCAGGGCGGGGGGGAGGAACACTGAAGCTTTCTTT. The encoded protein is CASRAGGRNTEAFF. V is TRBV13 and J is TRBJ1-1; tentative D call: TRBD1 (5 bases). CDR1 is PRHDT, CDR2 FYEKMQ, per germline (reference sequence). V was pared by 6 bases and J by 1 base, with 12 bases between. The CDR3 spans 14 residues.

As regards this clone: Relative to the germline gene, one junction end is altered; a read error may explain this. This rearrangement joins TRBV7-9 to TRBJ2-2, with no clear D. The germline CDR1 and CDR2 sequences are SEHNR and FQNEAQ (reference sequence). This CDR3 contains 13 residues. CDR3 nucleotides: TGTTCCAGCAGCCCCCACGGCACCGGGGAGCTGTTTTTT. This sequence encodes CSSSPHGTGELFF.

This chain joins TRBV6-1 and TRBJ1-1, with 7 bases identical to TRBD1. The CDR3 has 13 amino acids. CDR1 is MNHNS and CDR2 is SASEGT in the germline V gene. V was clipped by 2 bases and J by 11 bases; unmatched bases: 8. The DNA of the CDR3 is TGTGCCAGCAGTGAATGGGGTCAGGGGGAGGCTTTCTTT. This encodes CASSEWGQGEAFF.